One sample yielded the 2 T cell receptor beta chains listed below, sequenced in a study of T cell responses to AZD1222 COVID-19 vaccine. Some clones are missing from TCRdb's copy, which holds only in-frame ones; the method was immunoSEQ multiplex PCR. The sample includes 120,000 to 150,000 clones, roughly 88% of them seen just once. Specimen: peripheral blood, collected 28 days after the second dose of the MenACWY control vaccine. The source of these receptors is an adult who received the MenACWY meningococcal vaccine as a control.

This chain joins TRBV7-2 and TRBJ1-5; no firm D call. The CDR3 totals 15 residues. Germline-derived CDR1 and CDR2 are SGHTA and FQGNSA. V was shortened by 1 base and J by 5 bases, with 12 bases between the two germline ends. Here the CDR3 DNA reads TGTGCCAGCAGCTTAGGTCCCCAGGTCTATCAGCCCCAGCATTTT. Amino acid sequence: CASSLGPQVYQPQHF.

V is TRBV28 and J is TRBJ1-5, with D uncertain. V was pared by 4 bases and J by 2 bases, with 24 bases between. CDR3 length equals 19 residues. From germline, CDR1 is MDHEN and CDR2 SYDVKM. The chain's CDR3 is CASSYPLGKRDNGNQPQHF. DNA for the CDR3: TGTGCCAGCAGTTACCCGTTGGGGAAAAGGGATAATGGCAATCAGCCCCAGCATTTT.